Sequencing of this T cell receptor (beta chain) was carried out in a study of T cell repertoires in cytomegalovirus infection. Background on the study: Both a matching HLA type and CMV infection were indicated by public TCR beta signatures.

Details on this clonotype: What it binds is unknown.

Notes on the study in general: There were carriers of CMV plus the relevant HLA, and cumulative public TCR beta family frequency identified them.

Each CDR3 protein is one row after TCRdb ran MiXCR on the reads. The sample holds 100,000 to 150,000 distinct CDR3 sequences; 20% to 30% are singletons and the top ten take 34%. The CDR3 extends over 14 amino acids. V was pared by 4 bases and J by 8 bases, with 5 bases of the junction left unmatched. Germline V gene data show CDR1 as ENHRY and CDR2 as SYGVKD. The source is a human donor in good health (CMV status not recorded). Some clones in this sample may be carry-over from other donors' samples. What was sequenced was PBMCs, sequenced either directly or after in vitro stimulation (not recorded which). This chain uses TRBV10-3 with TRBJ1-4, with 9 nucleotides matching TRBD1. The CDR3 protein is CAISGGQGQEKLFF. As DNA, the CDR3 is TGTGCCATCAGTGGGGGACAGGGCCAGGAAAAACTGTTTTTT.